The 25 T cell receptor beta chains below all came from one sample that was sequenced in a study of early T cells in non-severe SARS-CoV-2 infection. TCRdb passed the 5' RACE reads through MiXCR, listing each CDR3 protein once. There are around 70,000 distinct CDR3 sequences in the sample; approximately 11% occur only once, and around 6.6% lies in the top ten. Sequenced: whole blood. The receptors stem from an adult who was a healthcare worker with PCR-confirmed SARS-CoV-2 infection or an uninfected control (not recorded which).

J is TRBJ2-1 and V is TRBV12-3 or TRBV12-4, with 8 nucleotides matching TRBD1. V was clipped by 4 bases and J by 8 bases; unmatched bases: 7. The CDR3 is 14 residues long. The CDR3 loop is CASSSPDRDDEQFF. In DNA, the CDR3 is TGTGCCAGCAGTTCCCCGGACAGGGACGATGAGCAGTTCTTC.

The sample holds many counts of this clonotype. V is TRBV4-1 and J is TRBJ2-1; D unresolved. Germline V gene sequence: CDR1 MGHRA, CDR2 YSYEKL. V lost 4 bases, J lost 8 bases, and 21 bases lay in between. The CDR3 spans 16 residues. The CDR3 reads CASSLYTGVRFYEQFF. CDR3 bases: TGCGCCAGCAGCCTCTATACCGGAGTACGCTTCTATGAGCAGTTCTTC.

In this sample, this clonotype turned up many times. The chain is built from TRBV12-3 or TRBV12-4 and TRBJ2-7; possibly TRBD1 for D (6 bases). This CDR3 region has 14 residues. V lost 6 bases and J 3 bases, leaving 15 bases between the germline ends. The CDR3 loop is CASSPRDTYYEQYF. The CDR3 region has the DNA TGTGCCAGCAGCCCTCGGGACACCTACTACGAGCAGTACTTC.

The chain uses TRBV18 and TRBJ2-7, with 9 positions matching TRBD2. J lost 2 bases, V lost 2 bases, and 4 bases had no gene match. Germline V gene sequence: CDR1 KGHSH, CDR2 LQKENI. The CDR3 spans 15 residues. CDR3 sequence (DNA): TGTGCCAGCTCACCAGCTAGCGGGACCCCCTACGAGCAGTACTTC. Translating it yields CASSPASGTPYEQYF.

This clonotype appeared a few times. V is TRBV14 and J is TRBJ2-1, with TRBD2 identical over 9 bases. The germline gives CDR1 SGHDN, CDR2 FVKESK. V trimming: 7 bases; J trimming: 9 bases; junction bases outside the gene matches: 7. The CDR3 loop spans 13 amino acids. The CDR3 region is CASNGGRAVEQFF. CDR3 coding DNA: TGTGCCAGCAACGGCGGGAGGGCCGTTGAGCAGTTCTTC.

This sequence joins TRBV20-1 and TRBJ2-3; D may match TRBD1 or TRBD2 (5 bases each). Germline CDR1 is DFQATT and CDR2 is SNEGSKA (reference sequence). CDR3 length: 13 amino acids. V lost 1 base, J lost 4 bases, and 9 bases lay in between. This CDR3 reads CSARAQGPDTQYF. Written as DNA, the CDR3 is TGCAGTGCTAGAGCCCAGGGACCAGATACGCAGTATTTT.

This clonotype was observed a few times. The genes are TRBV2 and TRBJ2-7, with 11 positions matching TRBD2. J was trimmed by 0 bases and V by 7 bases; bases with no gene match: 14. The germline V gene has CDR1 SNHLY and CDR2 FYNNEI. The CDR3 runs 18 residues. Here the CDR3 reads CASIPRTAGTSGSYEQYF. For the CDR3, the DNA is TGTGCCAGCATCCCCCGGACGGCCGGGACTAGCGGCTCCTACGAGCAGTACTTC.

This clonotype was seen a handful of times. The CDR3 here is CSVDQGGGSTEAFF. For the CDR3, the DNA is TGCAGCGTTGACCAAGGAGGAGGTAGCACTGAAGCTTTCTTT. The rearrangement links TRBV29-1 to TRBJ1-1, with D uncertain. The V end was cut by 3 bases, the J end by 4 bases, with 15 bases between. In germline, CDR1 is SQVTM, CDR2 ANQGSEA. The CDR3 is 14 amino acids.

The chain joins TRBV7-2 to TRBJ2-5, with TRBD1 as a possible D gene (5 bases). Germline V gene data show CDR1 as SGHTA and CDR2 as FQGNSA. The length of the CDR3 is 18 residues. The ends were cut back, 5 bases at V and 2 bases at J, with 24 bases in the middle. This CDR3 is CASSISPQGPSYQETQYF. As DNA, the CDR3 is TGTGCCAGCAGCATTTCTCCCCAGGGCCCCTCTTATCAAGAGACCCAGTACTTC.

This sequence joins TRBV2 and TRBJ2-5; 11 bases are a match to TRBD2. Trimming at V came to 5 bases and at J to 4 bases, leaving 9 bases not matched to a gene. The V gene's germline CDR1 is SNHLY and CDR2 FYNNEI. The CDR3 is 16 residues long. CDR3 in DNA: TGTGCCAGCAGTCTTATGACTAGCGGGACTGGAGAGACCCAGTACTTC. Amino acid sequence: CASSLMTSGTGETQYF.

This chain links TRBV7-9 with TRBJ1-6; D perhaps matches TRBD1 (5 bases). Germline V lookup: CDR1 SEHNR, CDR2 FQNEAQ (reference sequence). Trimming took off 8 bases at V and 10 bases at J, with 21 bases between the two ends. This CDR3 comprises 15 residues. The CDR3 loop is CASGTQGGGGSPLHF. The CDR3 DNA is TGTGCCAGCGGCACCCAGGGTGGGGGAGGATCACCCCTCCACTTT.

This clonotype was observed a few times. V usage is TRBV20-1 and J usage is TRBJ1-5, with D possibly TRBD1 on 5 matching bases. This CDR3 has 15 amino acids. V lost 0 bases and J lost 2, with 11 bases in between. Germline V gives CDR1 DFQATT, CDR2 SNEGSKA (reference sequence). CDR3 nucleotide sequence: TGCAGTGCTAGAGACCTGTTGGGGGGCAATCAGCCCCAGCATTTT. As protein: CSARDLLGGNQPQHF.

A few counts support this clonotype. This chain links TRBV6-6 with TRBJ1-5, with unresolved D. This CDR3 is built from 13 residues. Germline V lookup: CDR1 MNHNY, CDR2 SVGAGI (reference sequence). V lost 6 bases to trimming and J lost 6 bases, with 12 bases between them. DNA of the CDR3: TGTGCCAGCAGCCGTACGTATGGTCAGCCCCAGCATTTT. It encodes CASSRTYGQPQHF.

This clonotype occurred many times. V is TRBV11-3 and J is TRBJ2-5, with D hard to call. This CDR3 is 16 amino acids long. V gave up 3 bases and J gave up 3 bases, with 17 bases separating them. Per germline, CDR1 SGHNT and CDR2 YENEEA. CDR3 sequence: CASSFNLCEPKETQYF. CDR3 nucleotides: TGTGCCAGCAGCTTTAATTTATGTGAACCCAAAGAGACCCAGTACTTC.

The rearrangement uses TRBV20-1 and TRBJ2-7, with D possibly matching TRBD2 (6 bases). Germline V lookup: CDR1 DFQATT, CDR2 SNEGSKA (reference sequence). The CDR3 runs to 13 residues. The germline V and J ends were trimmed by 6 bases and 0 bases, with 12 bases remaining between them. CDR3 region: CSAGDFSSYEQYF. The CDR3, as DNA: TGCAGTGCCGGGGACTTTAGCTCCTACGAGCAGTACTTC.

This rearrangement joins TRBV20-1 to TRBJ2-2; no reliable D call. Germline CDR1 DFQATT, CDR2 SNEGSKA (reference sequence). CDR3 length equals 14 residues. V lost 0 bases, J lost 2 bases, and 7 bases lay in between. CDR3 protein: CSARDGPNTGELFF. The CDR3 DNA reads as TGCAGTGCTAGAGATGGACCCAACACCGGGGAGCTGTTTTTT.

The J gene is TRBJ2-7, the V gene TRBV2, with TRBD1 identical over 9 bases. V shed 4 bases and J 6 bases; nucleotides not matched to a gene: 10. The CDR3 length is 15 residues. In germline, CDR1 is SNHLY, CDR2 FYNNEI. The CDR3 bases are TGTGCCAGCAGTGTGTCGGGACAGGGTTTTAGCGAGCAGTACTTC. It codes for CASSVSGQGFSEQYF.

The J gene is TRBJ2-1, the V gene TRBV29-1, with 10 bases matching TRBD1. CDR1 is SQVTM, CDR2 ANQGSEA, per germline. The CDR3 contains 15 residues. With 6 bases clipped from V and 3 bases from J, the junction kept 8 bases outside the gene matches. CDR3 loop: CSVRTDRGLYNEQFF. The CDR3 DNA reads TGCAGCGTCCGTACAGACAGGGGGCTCTACAATGAGCAGTTCTTC.

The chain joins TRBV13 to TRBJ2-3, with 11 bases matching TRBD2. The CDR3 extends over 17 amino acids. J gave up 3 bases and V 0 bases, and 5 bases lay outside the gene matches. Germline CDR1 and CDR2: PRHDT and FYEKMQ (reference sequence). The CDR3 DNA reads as TGTGCCAGCAGCTTAGGGCCTCCTAGCGGGAGGACAGATACGCAGTATTTT. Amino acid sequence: CASSLGPPSGRTDTQYF.

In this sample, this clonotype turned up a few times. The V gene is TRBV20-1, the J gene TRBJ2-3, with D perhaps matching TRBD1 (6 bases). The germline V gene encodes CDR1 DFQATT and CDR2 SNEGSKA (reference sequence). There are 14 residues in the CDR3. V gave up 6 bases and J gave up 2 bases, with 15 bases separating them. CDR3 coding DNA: TGCAGTGCCCCCGGGGACACCTACACAGATACGCAGTATTTT. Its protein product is CSAPGDTYTDTQYF.

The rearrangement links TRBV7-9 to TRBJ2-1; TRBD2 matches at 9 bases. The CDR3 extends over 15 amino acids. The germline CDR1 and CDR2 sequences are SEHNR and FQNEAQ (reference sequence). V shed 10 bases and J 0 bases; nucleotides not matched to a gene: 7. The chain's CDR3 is CATRSSGNSYNEQFF. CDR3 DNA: TGTGCCACACGATCTAGCGGGAACTCCTACAATGAGCAGTTCTTC.

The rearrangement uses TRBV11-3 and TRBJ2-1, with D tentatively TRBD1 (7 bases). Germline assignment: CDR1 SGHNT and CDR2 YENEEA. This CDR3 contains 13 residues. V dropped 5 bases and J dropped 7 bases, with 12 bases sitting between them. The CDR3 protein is CASSPQGGNEQFF. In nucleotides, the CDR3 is TGTGCCAGCAGCCCGCAGGGGGGAAATGAGCAGTTCTTC.

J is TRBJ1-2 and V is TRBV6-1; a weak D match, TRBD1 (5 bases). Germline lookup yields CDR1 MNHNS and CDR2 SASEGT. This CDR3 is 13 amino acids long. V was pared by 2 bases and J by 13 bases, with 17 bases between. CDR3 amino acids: CASSESGDRLLTF. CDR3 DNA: TGTGCCAGCAGTGAATCCGGCGACAGACTTCTCACCTTC.

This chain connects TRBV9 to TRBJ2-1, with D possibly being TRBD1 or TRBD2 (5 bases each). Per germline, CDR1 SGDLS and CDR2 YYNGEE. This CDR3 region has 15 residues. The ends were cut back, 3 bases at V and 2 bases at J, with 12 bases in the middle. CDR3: CASSEYLGAYNEQFF. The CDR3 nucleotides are TGTGCCAGCAGCGAGTATCTGGGGGCCTACAATGAGCAGTTCTTC.

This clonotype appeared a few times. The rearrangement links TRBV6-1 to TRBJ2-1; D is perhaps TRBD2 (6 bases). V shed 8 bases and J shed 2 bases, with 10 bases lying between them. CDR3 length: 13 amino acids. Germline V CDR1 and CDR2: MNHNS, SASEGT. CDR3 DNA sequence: TGTGCCAGCTCGGGAGTTCCCTACAATGAGCAGTTCTTC. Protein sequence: CASSGVPYNEQFF.